These 21 T cell receptor beta chains were sequenced from one sample in a study of PD-1 blockade in classical Hodgkin lymphoma. Using immunoSEQ multiplex PCR, the repertoire was profiled, and TCRdb retains in-frame clones only, with some absent. The table has under 20,000 clones, over 80% seen once. Brentuximab vedotin exposure varied among the patients, all of whom had relapsed after autologous stem cell transplantation. Material: peripheral blood mononuclear cells (PBMCs), obtained before the second cycle of nivolumab. These receptors all stem from a human donor with classical Hodgkin lymphoma.

This chain uses TRBV5-5 with TRBJ1-2; 7 bases map to TRBD1. V dropped 2 bases and J dropped 7; count of bases not matched to a gene: 11. Germline V gives CDR1 SGHKS, CDR2 YYEKEE (reference sequence). This CDR3 has 15 amino acids. The CDR3 region has the DNA TGTGCCAGCAGCTTCTTTCAGGAAGGGGGCCGTGGCTACACCTTC. It yields the protein CASSFFQEGGRGYTF.

A remark on this clone: Other DNA sequences in this sample translate to the same CDR3. The gene calls are TRBV7-9 and TRBJ2-7; 14 bases fit TRBD2. CDR3 size: 17 residues. In germline, CDR1 is SEHNR, CDR2 FQNEAQ (reference sequence). Losses at the gene ends were 5 bases for V and 0 bases for J; bases not matched to a gene: 6. The CDR3 loop is CASSPGTSGGLSYEQYF. For the CDR3, the DNA is TGTGCCAGCAGCCCCGGGACTAGCGGGGGCCTCTCCTACGAGCAGTACTTC.

Only one count was recorded for this clone. The chain joins TRBV28 to TRBJ1-1; 8 bases are shared with TRBD1. The CDR3 has 15 amino acids. Germline loops: CDR1 MDHEN, CDR2 SYDVKM. V was pared by 3 bases and J by 10 bases, with 13 bases of the junction left unmatched. The CDR3 here is CASSLGFTGGRGAFF. CDR3 coding DNA: TGTGCCAGCAGTTTGGGGTTTACAGGGGGTCGAGGAGCTTTCTTT.

The genes are TRBV28 and TRBJ1-2; D is ambiguous. V was clipped by 8 bases and J by 6 bases, with 25 bases between them. Germline V CDR1 and CDR2: MDHEN, SYDVKM. CDR3 length: 16 amino acids. CDR3 sequence (DNA): TGTGCCAGCGGATTCCAAGGGAGTATAGGTTCAAATGGCTACACCTTC. Protein product: CASGFQGSIGSNGYTF.

This sequence joins TRBV29-1 and TRBJ2-3; D is ambiguous. CDR1 SQVTM and CDR2 ANQGSEA come from the germline V gene. The V end was cut by 6 bases, the J end by 4 bases, with 17 bases between. The CDR3 is 14 residues long. CDR3 coding DNA: TGCAGCGTCCCCGGTCGTATACTCGCAGATACGCAGTATTTT. Its translation: CSVPGRILADTQYF.

This chain links TRBV7-8 with TRBJ1-4; a possible D gene is TRBD1 (5 bases). V dropped 1 base and J dropped 7 bases, with 13 bases sitting between them. The CDR3 spans 15 residues. Germline V lookup: CDR1 SGHVS, CDR2 FQNEAQ. The CDR3 loop is CASSLGWGSGEKLFF. The CDR3 DNA follows: TGTGCCAGCAGCTTAGGGTGGGGGAGCGGTGAAAAACTGTTTTTT.

The rearrangement links TRBV13 to TRBJ1-2, with D uncertain. The V gene's germline CDR1 is PRHDT and CDR2 FYEKMQ (reference sequence). Deletions cut 2 bases from V and 7 bases from J, with 14 bases between. The CDR3 contains 14 residues. CDR3 nucleotides: TGTGCCAGCAGCTTATCCCCGGGCCTGGGTGGCTACACCTTC. Translation: CASSLSPGLGGYTF.

The chain links TRBV6-5 to TRBJ1-1, with D perhaps matching TRBD1 (6 bases). V was pared by 6 bases and J by 6 bases, with 20 bases between. The germline V gene has CDR1 MNHEY and CDR2 SVGAGI. The CDR3 contains 15 residues. CDR3 sequence: CASSPPGARRAEAFF. CDR3 nucleotide sequence: TGTGCCAGCAGCCCCCCAGGGGCGCGGAGGGCTGAAGCTTTCTTT.

This chain uses TRBV5-1 with TRBJ1-2, with 9 bases identical to TRBD1. Germline V CDR1 and CDR2: SGHRS, YFSETQ. The CDR3 contains 13 residues. Trimming at V came to 6 bases and at J to 6 bases, leaving 6 bases not matched to a gene. CDR3 protein: CASTGGQGNGYTF. The CDR3 nucleotides are TGCGCCAGCACCGGGGGACAGGGTAATGGCTACACCTTC.

The CDR3 DNA is TGCGCCAGCAGCCAATACTACCCCACGCCCTACGAGCAGTACTTC. Its protein is CASSQYYPTPYEQYF. The chain couples TRBV4-3 to TRBJ2-7; D not certain. The CDR3 is 15 amino acids. With 2 bases removed from V and 2 bases from J, the gap between germline ends came to 13 bases. Germline CDR1 reads LGHNA; CDR2 reads YSLEER.

V usage is TRBV5-8 and J usage is TRBJ1-1; D possibly corresponds to TRBD1 (6 bases). The CDR3 extends over 13 amino acids. Deletions cut 4 bases from V and 10 bases from J, with 17 bases between. Per germline, CDR1 SGHTS and CDR2 YDEGEE. Here the CDR3 reads CASSQGRAGVAFF. CDR3 coding DNA: TGTGCCAGCAGCCAGGGTCGGGCAGGGGTAGCTTTCTTT.

This chain connects TRBV2 to TRBJ1-1; D gene uncertain. Germline loops: CDR1 SNHLY, CDR2 FYNNEI. V dropped 7 bases and J dropped 2 bases, with 5 bases sitting between them. This CDR3 contains 11 residues. CDR3 residues: CASKVNTEAFF. In nucleotides, the CDR3 is TGTGCCAGCAAGGTCAACACTGAAGCTTTCTTT.

This chain joins TRBV7-4 and TRBJ1-5; D not certain. The ends were cut back, 3 bases at V and 1 base at J, with 25 bases in the middle. The germline CDR1 and CDR2 sequences are SGHVT and SQSDAQ. The CDR3 runs 20 residues. The CDR3 reads CASSFRPSGSPPKSNQPQHF. In DNA form, the CDR3 reads TGTGCCAGCAGCTTCCGACCCTCGGGAAGCCCCCCAAAAAGCAATCAGCCCCAGCATTTT. Full variable domain (rest looked up from reference TRBV7-4 and TRBJ1-5): GAGVSQSPRYKVAKRGRDVALRCDSISGHVTLYWYRQTLGQGSEVLTYSQSDAQRDKSGRPSGRFSAERPERSVSTLKIQRTEQGDSAVYLCASSFRPSGSPPKSNQPQHFGDGTRLSIL.

By share of the sample, this clone is large. This CDR3 is CASSLVGGAGDTQYF. The CDR3, as DNA: TGTGCCAGCAGCTTAGTAGGCGGGGCAGGAGATACGCAGTATTTT. The chain employs TRBV13 and TRBJ2-3; D may be TRBD2 (6 bases). CDR1 and CDR2 (germline): PRHDT, FYEKMQ (reference sequence). Trimming removed 1 base at V and 5 bases at J, with 13 bases between. This CDR3 comprises 15 residues. Full variable domain (remainder filled in from reference TRBV13 and TRBJ2-3): AAGVIQSPRHLIKEKRETATLKCYPIPRHDTVYWYQQGPGQDPQFLISFYEKMQSDKGSIPDRFSAQQFSDYHSELNMSSLELGDSALYFCASSLVGGAGDTQYFGPGTRLTVL.

The chain employs TRBV11-2 and TRBJ1-6; D gene uncertain. V shed 1 base and J shed 12 bases, with 4 bases lying between them. Germline V gene lookup returns CDR1 SGHAT and CDR2 FQNNGV. This CDR3 spans 11 amino acids. The CDR3 nucleotides read TGTGCCAGCAGCTTAGTCGGACCCCTCCACTTT. It specifies CASSLVGPLHF.

The chain combines TRBV7-8 with TRBJ2-7; TRBD1 agrees at 11 bases. The V segment lost 1 base and the J segment 4 bases; nucleotides outside the gene matches: 3. The CDR3 has 15 amino acids. Germline loops: CDR1 SGHVS, CDR2 FQNEAQ. CDR3 sequence: CASSLEGQGAYEQYF. The CDR3 DNA follows: TGTGCCAGCAGCTTAGAAGGACAGGGGGCTTACGAGCAGTACTTC.

The rearrangement uses TRBV20-1 and TRBJ1-5; no firm D call. Per germline, CDR1 DFQATT and CDR2 SNEGSKA (reference sequence). CDR3 length: 11 amino acids. Trimming removed 0 bases at V and 11 bases at J, with 8 bases between. The CDR3 sequence is CSARDRRAQHF. CDR3 sequence (DNA): TGCAGTGCTAGAGACCGACGGGCCCAGCATTTT.

CDR3 in DNA: TGTGCCATCAGCCGGGACAGAAATAGCAATCAGCCCCAGCATTTT. Its protein product is CAISRDRNSNQPQHF. The V call is TRBV10-3, the J call TRBJ1-5; 7 nucleotides match TRBD1. This CDR3 is built from 15 residues. Germline trimming cut 6 bases from V and 0 bases from J; bases unmatched to any gene: 5. From germline, CDR1 is ENHRY and CDR2 SYGVKD.

A few counts support this clone. The gene calls are TRBV5-4 and TRBJ2-3; no clear D gene. Trimming took off 4 bases at V and 7 bases at J, with 19 bases between the two ends. Germline assignment: CDR1 SGHNT and CDR2 YYREEE (reference sequence). The CDR3 consists of 15 residues. CDR3 bases: TGTGCCAGCAGCCCCACCTCGCTAAGTACTAATACGCAGTATTTT. It codes for CASSPTSLSTNTQYF.

This sequence joins TRBV18 and TRBJ1-6; the D is unclear. The CDR3 loop spans 13 amino acids. Per germline, CDR1 KGHSH and CDR2 LQKENI. Trimming pared 3 bases from V and 19 bases from J, leaving 19 bases between. CDR3 amino acids: CASSPSLDRGYHF. The DNA of the CDR3 is TGTGCCAGCTCACCCTCGTTGGACCGGGGTTATCACTTT.

This clone was seen a handful of times. The rearrangement links TRBV7-3 to TRBJ2-5; TRBD2 matches at 8 bases. The CDR3 spans 16 residues. V was pared by 5 bases and J by 3 bases, with 11 bases of the junction left unmatched. Germline V CDR1 and CDR2: SGHTA, FQGTGA. The DNA for the CDR3 is TGTGCCAGCAGCCAAGGACTAGCACCCCCAAAAGAGACCCAGTACTTC. Its protein product is CASSQGLAPPKETQYF.